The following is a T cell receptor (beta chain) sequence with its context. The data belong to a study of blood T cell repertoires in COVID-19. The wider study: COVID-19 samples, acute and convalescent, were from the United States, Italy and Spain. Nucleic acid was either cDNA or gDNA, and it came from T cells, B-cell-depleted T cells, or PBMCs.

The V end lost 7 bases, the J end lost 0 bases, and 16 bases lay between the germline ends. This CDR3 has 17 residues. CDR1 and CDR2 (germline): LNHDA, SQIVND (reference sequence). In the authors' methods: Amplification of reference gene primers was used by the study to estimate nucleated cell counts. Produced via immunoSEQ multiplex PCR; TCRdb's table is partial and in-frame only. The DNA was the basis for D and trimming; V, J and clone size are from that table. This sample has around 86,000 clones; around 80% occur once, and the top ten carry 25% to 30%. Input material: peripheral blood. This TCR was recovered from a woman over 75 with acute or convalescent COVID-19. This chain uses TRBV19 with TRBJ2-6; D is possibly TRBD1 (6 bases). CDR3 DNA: TGTGCCAGTACCTTACCGGGACATCCCTCTGGGGCCAACGTCCTGACTTTC. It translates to CASTLPGHPSGANVLTF. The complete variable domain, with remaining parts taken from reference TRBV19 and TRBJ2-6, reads DGGITQSPKYLFRKEGQNVTLSCEQNLNHDAMYWYRQDPGQGLRLIYYSQIVNDFQKGDIAEGYSVSREKKESFPLTVTSAQKNPTAFYLCASTLPGHPSGANVLTFGAGSRLTVL.